One and the same sample provided the 3 T cell receptor beta chains below, sequenced in a study of human T cells and chemical hapten exposure. Time point specified: healthy volunteer bleed at 6 weeks. The authors extracted total RNA from unfractionated whole blood. TCRdb itself ran the RACE reads through MiXCR, one entry per CDR3 protein. The sample lists tens of thousands of distinct CDR3 sequences; around 5.9% were seen once. Sample: whole blood. These receptors all stem from a human donor in good health. Some clones in this sample may be carry-over from other donors' samples.

Many counts were recorded for this clonotype. The rearrangement joins TRBV20-1 to TRBJ2-5; D unclear. The V gene's germline CDR1 is DFQATT and CDR2 SNEGSKA (reference sequence). The CDR3 covers 14 residues. The germline V and J ends were trimmed by 5 bases and 5 bases, with 18 bases remaining between them. The CDR3 protein is CSARHPIRVETQYF. CDR3 nucleotide sequence: TGCAGTGCTCGCCACCCAATCCGGGTGGAGACCCAGTACTTC.

This clonotype was counted a few times. This rearrangement joins TRBV6-5 to TRBJ1-1; D is ambiguous. Trimming removed 2 bases at V and 5 bases at J, with 15 bases between. This CDR3 spans 15 amino acids. CDR1 MNHEY and CDR2 SVGAGI come from the germline V gene. CDR3 sequence reads: CASSYQAGVRTEAFF. CDR3 coding DNA: TGTGCCAGCAGTTACCAGGCGGGCGTACGGACTGAAGCTTTCTTT.

This clonotype was seen repeatedly, ten times or more. V is TRBV5-1 and J is TRBJ2-5; 12 nucleotides align to TRBD2. V shed 1 base and J 1 base; nucleotides not matched to a gene: 2. This CDR3 contains 16 residues. Germline V gene sequence: CDR1 SGHRS, CDR2 YFSETQ. The CDR3 nucleotides are TGCGCCAGCAGCTTGACTAGCGGGGGGTTCCAAGAGACCCAGTACTTC. Its protein is CASSLTSGGFQETQYF.